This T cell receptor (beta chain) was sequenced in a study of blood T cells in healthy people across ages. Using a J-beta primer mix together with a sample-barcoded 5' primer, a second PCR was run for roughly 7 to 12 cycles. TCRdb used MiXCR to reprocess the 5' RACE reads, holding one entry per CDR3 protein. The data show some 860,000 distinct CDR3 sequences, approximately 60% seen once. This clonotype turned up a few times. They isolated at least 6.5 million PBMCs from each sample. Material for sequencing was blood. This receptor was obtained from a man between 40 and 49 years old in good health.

CDR3 protein: CASSDRDRGDYGYTF. As DNA, the CDR3 is TGTGCCAGCAGTGACCGGGACAGGGGAGACTATGGCTACACCTTC. The rearrangement joins TRBV6-4 to TRBJ1-2; 10 nucleotides agree with TRBD1. The ends lost 2 bases at V and 3 bases at J; junction bases unmatched: 3. This CDR3 is built from 15 residues. CDR1 MRHNA and CDR2 SNTAGT come from the germline V gene.